The next 19 T cell receptor beta chains were all read from a single sample in a study of glioma-infiltrating T cells after dendritic cell vaccination. The time point denotes: after dendritic cell vaccination, including at tumor progression/relapse. Profiled with immunoSEQ multiplex PCR; TCRdb holds only in-frame clones, not every one. The sample lists around 87,000 clones; about four fifths were seen once. The sequencing used blood, collected after dendritic cell vaccination. The receptor set was obtained from a human donor with glioblastoma.

The gene calls are TRBV7-9 and TRBJ1-2, with D uncertain. CDR1 and CDR2 (germline): SEHNR, FQNEAQ (reference sequence). This CDR3 is 13 amino acids long. Trimming removed 5 bases from V and 2 bases from J, with 9 bases in between. CDR3: CASSLQVNYGYTF. CDR3 nucleotide sequence: TGTGCCAGCAGCCTTCAGGTAAACTATGGCTACACCTTC.

This clone appeared a few times. The rearrangement links TRBV7-9 to TRBJ1-6, with D unresolved. Looked up from germline, CDR1 is SEHNR and CDR2 is FQNEAQ (reference sequence). The CDR3 sequence is 16 residues long. Trimming cost V 1 base and J 9 bases, with 16 bases left between them. CDR3 DNA: TGTGCCAGCAGCTTAGAAGAGGGTTTTGGAGTTTCACCCCTCCACTTT. Its translation: CASSLEEGFGVSPLHF.

This chain connects TRBV6-6 to TRBJ2-7; D is perhaps TRBD2 (6 bases). CDR1 and CDR2 (germline): MNHNY, SVGAGI (reference sequence). This CDR3 has 13 residues. The V end lost 6 bases, the J end lost 0 bases, and 9 bases lay between the germline ends. The CDR3: CASRGLSSYEQYF. In DNA form, the CDR3 reads TGTGCCAGCAGGGGACTCAGCTCCTACGAGCAGTACTTC.

This clone turned up a few times. This chain joins TRBV6-1 and TRBJ2-1; perhaps TRBD1 as D (5 bases). The germline CDR1 and CDR2 sequences are MNHNS and SASEGT. V was shortened by 2 bases and J by 15 bases, with 11 bases between the two germline ends. The CDR3 is 11 residues long. CDR3 DNA sequence: TGTGCCAGCAGTGAACAGGGCTTGCCGTTCTTC. Its translation: CASSEQGLPFF.

This chain links TRBV30 with TRBJ1-1; D remains ambiguous. The CDR3 contains 11 residues. Trimming cost V 3 bases and J 3 bases, with 5 bases left between them. CDR1 is GTSNPN, CDR2 SVGIG, per germline (reference sequence). In nucleotides, the CDR3 is TGTGCCTGGAGCGGAGACACTGAAGCTTTCTTT. It encodes CAWSGDTEAFF.

This clone was observed a single time. The rearrangement links TRBV5-4 to TRBJ2-1; no definite D call. This CDR3 is built from 15 residues. V lost 3 bases and J 2 bases, leaving 12 bases between the germline ends. CDR1 and CDR2 from the germline V gene are SGHNT and YYREEE (reference sequence). The CDR3 spells CASSSQHGTYNEQFF. In nucleotides, the CDR3 is TGTGCCAGCAGCTCACAGCACGGCACCTACAATGAGCAGTTCTTC.

The V and J genes are TRBV6-1 and TRBJ1-1; 7 nucleotides match TRBD1. The CDR3 runs to 15 residues. J was trimmed by 0 bases and V by 3 bases; bases with no gene match: 4. From germline, CDR1 is MNHNS and CDR2 SASEGT. The CDR3 DNA is TGTGCCAGCAGTGAGCGGACAGGCTTGAACACTGAAGCTTTCTTT. This encodes CASSERTGLNTEAFF.

Note on this clone: One end of the junction fails to match germline, which may point to a read error. The gene calls are TRBV14 and TRBJ1-2, with D possibly TRBD1 on 6 matching bases. Germline V gene data show CDR1 as SGHDN and CDR2 as FVKESK. This CDR3 contains 15 residues. DNA for the CDR3: TGTGCCAGCAGCAAAGAACAGGGCCTCTTAGGTGGCTACACCTTC. It is translated as CASSKEQGLLGGYTF. Full variable domain (missing parts from reference TRBV14 and TRBJ1-2): EAGVTQFPSHSVIEKGQTVTLRCDPISGHDNLYWYRRVMGKEIKFLLHFVKESKQDESGMPNNRFLAERTGGTYSTLKVQPAELEDSGVYFCASSKEQGLLGGYTFGSGTRLTVV.

The chain uses TRBV7-8 and TRBJ1-4, with a tentative D call TRBD1 (5 bases). CDR1 is SGHVS and CDR2 is FQNEAQ in the germline V gene. Trimming removed 1 base at V and 8 bases at J, with 17 bases between. This CDR3 comprises 16 residues. The CDR3 reads CASSLGGLGAGEKLFF. As DNA, the CDR3 is TGTGCCAGCAGCTTAGGGGGCTTGGGCGCGGGGGAAAAACTGTTTTTT.

J is TRBJ2-2 and V is TRBV6-6, with D perhaps TRBD1 (6 bases). The CDR3 loop spans 15 amino acids. The V end lost 8 bases, the J end lost 4 bases, and 17 bases lay between the germline ends. The germline V gene encodes CDR1 MNHNY and CDR2 SVGAGI (reference sequence). This chain's CDR3 is CASLRGPPITGELFF. CDR3 nucleotides: TGTGCCAGCCTCAGGGGACCCCCGATCACCGGGGAGCTGTTTTTT.

This sequence joins TRBV5-1 and TRBJ1-4; 7 bases fit TRBD1. CDR1 and CDR2 (germline): SGHRS, YFSETQ. The CDR3 is 14 residues long. J lost 7 bases, V lost 4 bases, and 7 bases had no gene match. The CDR3 DNA is TGCGCCAGCAGCCCAGGACAGGAATCTGAAAAACTGTTTTTT. Translating it yields CASSPGQESEKLFF.

The chain recombines TRBV15 with TRBJ1-4; TRBD1 matches 7 bases. The J segment lost 7 bases and the V segment lost 3 bases, leaving 11 bases of the junction unmatched. Per germline, CDR1 LNHNV and CDR2 YYDKDF (reference sequence). The CDR3 has 16 amino acids. The CDR3 spells CATSSDGRQGFEKLFF. The CDR3 bases are TGTGCCACCAGCAGCGACGGGCGACAGGGCTTTGAAAAACTGTTTTTT.

The chain joins TRBV4-3 to TRBJ1-4; D might be TRBD1 (5 bases). Germline values: CDR1 LGHNA, CDR2 YSLEER. The V end lost 0 bases, the J end lost 12 bases, and 20 bases lay between the germline ends. CDR3 length: 16 amino acids. CDR3: CASSQELPPTLGELFF. The CDR3 DNA follows: TGCGCCAGCAGCCAAGAGCTTCCCCCAACCTTAGGGGAACTGTTTTTT.

The chain carries TRBV6-1 and TRBJ2-5, with D hard to call. This CDR3 region has 13 residues. V lost 2 bases and J lost 5, with 9 bases in between. Germline V gene data show CDR1 as MNHNS and CDR2 as SASEGT. In DNA, the CDR3 is TGTGCCAGCAGTGAAACGGTGATGGAGACCCAGTACTTC. Translating it yields CASSETVMETQYF.

As regards this clone: This same CDR3 is encoded by further DNA sequences in the sample. This chain uses TRBV5-4 with TRBJ1-1; D is ambiguous. Germline V gives CDR1 SGHNT, CDR2 YYREEE (reference sequence). The CDR3 is made up of 13 amino acids. Trimming cost V 0 bases and J 1 base, with 4 bases left between them. CDR3 nucleotide sequence: TGTGCCAGCAGCTTGGACAGGAACACTGAAGCTTTCTTT. It yields the protein CASSLDRNTEAFF.

This chain joins TRBV5-1 and TRBJ1-1, with TRBD1 matching over 9 bases. The CDR3 totals 16 residues. V shed 3 bases, J shed 5 bases, and the junction held 11 bases outside the gene matches. Germline CDR1 is SGHRS and CDR2 is YFSETQ. The CDR3 spells CASSSRTGGRGTEAFF. In nucleotides, the CDR3 is TGCGCCAGCAGCTCCCGAACAGGGGGCAGAGGGACTGAAGCTTTCTTT. The whole variable domain, remainder taken from reference TRBV5-1 and TRBJ1-1, is KAGVTQTPRYLIKTRGQQVTLSCSPISGHRSVSWYQQTPGQGLQFLFEYFSETQRNKGNFPGRFSGRQFSNSRSEMNVSTLELGDSALYLCASSSRTGGRGTEAFFGQGTRLTVV.

V and J are TRBV14 and TRBJ1-4; TRBD1 is a possible D gene (5 bases). The CDR3 is 17 amino acids. Trimming removed 4 bases at V and 5 bases at J, with 20 bases between. The germline CDR1 and CDR2 sequences are SGHDN and FVKESK. CDR3 sequence (DNA): TGTGCCAGCAGCCGTACGCGGGGGGGGACGTTCAATGAAAAACTGTTTTTT. It codes for CASSRTRGGTFNEKLFF.

V and J are TRBV14 and TRBJ1-2, with D possibly being TRBD1 (6 bases). Germline V gene sequence: CDR1 SGHDN, CDR2 FVKESK. Trimming removed 4 bases at V and 4 bases at J, with 10 bases between. This CDR3 spans 13 amino acids. As DNA, the CDR3 is TGTGCCAGCAGCCGTTCGACAGGCTATGGCTACACCTTC. Protein sequence: CASSRSTGYGYTF.

The chain links TRBV11-1 to TRBJ1-5; no reliable D call. Per the germline V gene, CDR1 is SGHAT and CDR2 is FQDESV (reference sequence). This CDR3 contains 13 residues. Between the trimmed V and J ends, which lost 5 bases and 0 bases, there was a span of 5 bases. The CDR3 nucleotides are TGTGCCAGCAGCCTCAGTAGCAATCAGCCCCAGCATTTT. Translation gives CASSLSSNQPQHF.